Below are 27 T cell receptor beta chains sequenced from a single sample in a study of T and B cells in COVID-19 patients. TRB rearrangements were amplified by multiplex PCR with BIOMED2 TRB-A/B primers. In TCRdb, the multiplex PCR reads were re-called with MiXCR into one record per CDR3 protein. The sample includes roughly 7,200 distinct CDR3 sequences, about 25% of them seen just once. From blood, roughly 220-550 ng of genomic DNA served as TRB template. Sequencing was carried out using blood. The receptors originated from a human donor with active COVID-19.

This clonotype was detected a few times. The genes are TRBV6-4 and TRBJ2-1; no clear D. The germline CDR1 and CDR2 sequences are MRHNA and SNTAGT. V was clipped by 2 bases and J by 8 bases, with 7 bases between them. This CDR3 has 12 amino acids. CDR3 sequence: CASSDNGDEQFF. For the CDR3, the DNA is TGTGCCAGCAGTGACAATGGAGATGAGCAGTTCTTC.

The chain combines TRBV5-1 with TRBJ2-1; tentatively, D is TRBD1 or TRBD2 (6 bases each). Germline assignment: CDR1 SGHRS and CDR2 YFSETQ. The ends were cut back, 1 base at V and 0 bases at J, with 23 bases in the middle. This CDR3 region has 20 residues. The CDR3 here is CASSLSLFTGASYSYNEQFF. The DNA for the CDR3 is TGCGCCAGCAGCTTGAGTCTTTTTACGGGGGCCTCTTACTCCTACAATGAGCAGTTCTTC.

In its sample, this clonotype ranks as medium-sized. The chain links TRBV19 to TRBJ1-1; D may be TRBD1 (6 bases). Germline loops: CDR1 LNHDA, CDR2 SQIVND (reference sequence). The CDR3 is made up of 14 amino acids. V lost 3 bases and J 4 bases, leaving 12 bases between the germline ends. This CDR3 is CASSMGGGVTEAFF. In DNA form, the CDR3 reads TGTGCCAGTAGTATGGGGGGGGGCGTCACTGAAGCTTTCTTT.

This clonotype is deemed medium-sized (0.01 to 0.1%). The chain uses TRBV29-1 and TRBJ2-5; no definite D call. CDR1 and CDR2 from the germline V gene are SQVTM and ANQGSEA. The CDR3 extends over 11 amino acids. Trimming stripped 6 bases from V and 1 base from J, with 6 bases between. CDR3 region: CSVASQETQYF. DNA of the CDR3: TGCAGCGTAGCCTCCCAAGAGACCCAGTACTTC.

This clonotype is labeled as medium-sized. V gene TRBV11-3 combines with J gene TRBJ2-1, with D possibly TRBD1 on 5 matching bases. The CDR3 spans 15 residues. Trimming removed 3 bases from V and 4 bases from J, with 13 bases in between. Germline CDR1 and CDR2: SGHNT and YENEEA. The CDR3, as DNA: TGTGCCAGCAGCTTGGAGACACAGGTGTACAATGAGCAGTTCTTC. Amino acid sequence: CASSLETQVYNEQFF. The full variable domain, in which reference TRBV11-3 and TRBJ2-1 provide the parts outside the CDR3, is EAGVVQSPRYKIIEKKQPVAFWCNPISGHNTLYWYLQNLGQGPELLIRYENEEAVDDSQLPKDRFSAERLKGVDSTLKIQPAELGDSAVYLCASSLETQVYNEQFFGPGTRLTVL.

This sequence joins TRBV7-2 and TRBJ2-3, with 12 bases matching TRBD2. J was trimmed by 5 bases and V by 3 bases; bases with no gene match: 6. Germline CDR1 and CDR2: SGHTA and FQGNSA. CDR3 length equals 16 residues. CDR3 coding DNA: TGTGCCAGCAGCTTCCTAGCGGGAGGGCGGGGAGATACGCAGTATTTT. Its translation: CASSFLAGGRGDTQYF.

By sample fraction, this clonotype is medium-sized. This chain joins TRBV19 and TRBJ2-3, with D possibly called TRBD1 or TRBD2 (6 bases each). In germline, CDR1 is LNHDA, CDR2 SQIVND (reference sequence). V lost 4 bases and J 0 bases, leaving 23 bases between the germline ends. The CDR3 has 19 residues. This chain's CDR3 is CASSTLASTGPFSTDTQYF. CDR3 nucleotides: TGTGCCAGTAGTACACTAGCCTCTACAGGGCCCTTTAGCACAGATACGCAGTATTTT.

This clonotype was counted between two and nine times. V gene TRBV13 combines with J gene TRBJ1-2, with D possibly being TRBD1 (6 bases). Looked up from germline, CDR1 is PRHDT and CDR2 is FYEKMQ (reference sequence). V was shortened by 5 bases and J by 2 bases, with 12 bases between the two germline ends. The CDR3 length is 14 residues. Written as DNA, the CDR3 is TGTGCCAGCAGCCGGTGGACAGAAAACTATGGCTACACCTTC. This codes for CASSRWTENYGYTF.

This clonotype was counted a few times. The gene calls are TRBV5-6 and TRBJ1-5, with TRBD1 as a possible D gene (5 bases). V was shortened by 0 bases and J by 8 bases, with 9 bases between the two germline ends. The CDR3 extends over 13 amino acids. The germline gives CDR1 SGHDT, CDR2 YYEEEE. Here the CDR3 reads CASSLVPGEPQHF. The CDR3 region has the DNA TGTGCCAGCAGCTTGGTCCCGGGGGAGCCCCAGCATTTT.

A few counts support this clonotype. V is TRBV6-5 and J is TRBJ1-4; weak D call: TRBD1 (5 bases). The V and J ends lost 4 bases and 2 bases respectively, with 11 bases between them. Per the germline V gene, CDR1 is MNHEY and CDR2 is SVGAGI. This CDR3 is 15 amino acids long. The CDR3 here is CASSFPGTTNEKLFF. DNA of the CDR3: TGTGCCAGCAGTTTTCCGGGGACCACTAATGAAAAACTGTTTTTT.

The V gene is TRBV29-1, the J gene TRBJ2-1; TRBD2 matches at 10 bases. CDR1 is SQVTM, CDR2 ANQGSEA, per germline. Losses at the gene ends were 1 base for V and 8 bases for J; bases not matched to a gene: 5. There are 14 residues in the CDR3. The CDR3 protein is CSVEGLAGEYEQFF. The CDR3 nucleotides read TGCAGCGTTGAAGGGCTAGCGGGAGAATATGAGCAGTTCTTC.

This clonotype was counted a few times. Written as DNA, the CDR3 is TGTGCCAGCAGTTTCGGGGGGGGCTCCTACGAGCAGTACTTC. Its translation is CASSFGGGSYEQYF. The chain combines TRBV12-3 or TRBV12-4 with TRBJ2-7; 8 positions match TRBD2. This CDR3 has 14 amino acids. V dropped 3 bases and J dropped 0; count of bases not matched to a gene: 1.

On this clonotype itself: The junction does not match germline at one end; this may be a read error. As DNA, the CDR3 is TGTGTCAGCTCACCGATTATTCGTAGCGGAGGAGGCTCAGATACGCAGTATTTT. This translates into CVSSPIIRSGGGSDTQYF. This rearrangement joins TRBV18 to TRBJ2-3, with D perhaps matching TRBD2 (6 bases). Germline V CDR1 and CDR2: KGHSH, LQKENI. CDR3 length: 18 amino acids.

This chain uses TRBV11-2 with TRBJ2-7, with D possibly being TRBD1 or TRBD2 (6 bases each). Germline V gene sequence: CDR1 SGHAT, CDR2 FQNNGV. The CDR3 length is 14 residues. V dropped 1 base and J dropped 5 bases, with 12 bases sitting between them. The CDR3 sequence is CASSLVGGLNEQYF. Here the CDR3 DNA reads TGTGCCAGCAGCTTAGTTGGGGGGCTGAACGAGCAGTACTTC.

This clonotype was seen a few times. V is TRBV20-1 and J is TRBJ2-1; 10 bases line up with TRBD2. The CDR3 has 15 amino acids. The V and J ends lost 5 bases and 2 bases, in that order; junction bases with no gene match: 6. Germline lookup yields CDR1 DFQATT and CDR2 SNEGSKA (reference sequence). The CDR3 is CSAVPSGGTYNEQFF. The CDR3 DNA is TGCAGTGCTGTCCCTAGCGGGGGAACCTACAATGAGCAGTTCTTC.

By frequency in the sample, this clonotype is medium-sized (0.01 to 0.1%). This chain connects TRBV7-2 to TRBJ2-6; D is perhaps TRBD1 (5 bases). Trimming stripped 1 base from V and 0 bases from J, with 7 bases between. This CDR3 is 16 amino acids long. The germline V gene encodes CDR1 SGHTA and CDR2 FQGNSA. Here the CDR3 reads CASSLGQHSGANVLTF. The DNA of the CDR3 is TGTGCCAGCAGCTTAGGACAGCACTCTGGGGCCAACGTCCTGACTTTC.

This clonotype was seen at least ten times. As DNA, the CDR3 is TGTGCCAGCAGCCCACGGGCGGGAGGCACAGATACGCAGTATTTT. This gives the protein CASSPRAGGTDTQYF. This chain links TRBV6-4 with TRBJ2-3, with TRBD2 identical over 7 bases. The germline gives CDR1 MRHNA, CDR2 SNTAGT. CDR3 size: 15 residues. V dropped 6 bases and J dropped 1; count of bases not matched to a gene: 7.

J is TRBJ2-3 and V is TRBV7-2, with 7 bases aligning to TRBD2. Germline V CDR1 and CDR2: SGHTA, FQGNSA. The CDR3 totals 13 residues. DNA for the CDR3: TGTGCTGCGGGCGGGAGTAGCACAGATACGCAGTATTTT. This codes for CAAGGSSTDTQYF.

This clonotype was picked up one time. The chain is built from TRBV7-3 and TRBJ1-1; D uncertain. The CDR3 contains 13 residues. Germline CDR1 reads SGHTA; CDR2 reads FQGTGA. Trimming took 5 bases from V and 2 from J, leaving 9 bases between them. Written as DNA, the CDR3 is TGTGCCAGCAGCCTGACAATAAACACTGAAGCTTTCTTT. Amino acids: CASSLTINTEAFF.

There are many counts of this clonotype. V and J are TRBV19 and TRBJ1-1; 7 bases fit TRBD1. The CDR3 loop spans 16 amino acids. V shed 6 bases, J shed 1 base, and the junction held 11 bases outside the gene matches. The germline CDR1 and CDR2 sequences are LNHDA and SQIVND (reference sequence). CDR3 sequence: CASRPGQGVQNTEAFF. The CDR3 DNA is TGTGCCAGTAGACCGGGGCAGGGGGTCCAGAACACTGAAGCTTTCTTT.

By frequency in the sample, this clonotype is medium-sized (0.01 to 0.1%). The J gene is TRBJ2-3, the V gene TRBV19; D is uncertain. Looked up from germline, CDR1 is LNHDA and CDR2 is SQIVND (reference sequence). The CDR3 totals 12 residues. Deletions cut 1 base from V and 4 bases from J, with 3 bases between. The CDR3 loop reads CASSIVSDTQYF. Written as DNA, the CDR3 is TGTGCCAGTAGTATAGTTTCAGATACGCAGTATTTT.

This clonotype was observed a handful of times. The chain uses TRBV5-1 and TRBJ1-4; D gene unclear. The CDR3 runs 19 residues. The germline V gene has CDR1 SGHRS and CDR2 YFSETQ. V was cut by 2 bases and J by 0 bases, with 20 bases left in between. CDR3 region: CASSFGSVGRRTTNEKLFF. CDR3 nucleotides: TGCGCCAGCAGCTTCGGTTCCGTGGGTCGCCGAACAACTAATGAAAAACTGTTTTTT.

This clonotype was seen a handful of times. This sequence joins TRBV6-1 and TRBJ1-1, with 7 bases aligning to TRBD1. The germline V gene encodes CDR1 MNHNS and CDR2 SASEGT. The CDR3 contains 13 residues. Trimming cost V 8 bases and J 0 bases; bases outside gene matches: 3. The CDR3 DNA reads TGTGCCAGCCCGACAGGGCTGAACACTGAAGCTTTCTTT. This encodes CASPTGLNTEAFF.

The V call is TRBV20-1, the J call TRBJ1-2; no clear D. Germline CDR1 reads DFQATT; CDR2 reads SNEGSKA (reference sequence). Trimming took 1 base from V and 1 from J, leaving 19 bases between them. The CDR3 has 17 residues. The CDR3 protein is CSARVGAWEEGNYGYTF. The CDR3 DNA is TGCAGTGCTAGAGTGGGCGCTTGGGAAGAGGGTAACTATGGCTACACCTTC.

The chain has TRBV20-1 and TRBJ1-1; 7 positions match TRBD1. Trimming cost V 0 bases and J 3 bases; bases outside gene matches: 10. CDR1 and CDR2 (germline): DFQATT, SNEGSKA (reference sequence). CDR3 length: 16 residues. CDR3 loop: CSARDGPQGDHTEAFF. In DNA form, the CDR3 reads TGCAGTGCTAGAGATGGCCCCCAGGGGGACCACACTGAAGCTTTCTTT.

This clonotype was counted between two and nine times. The chain combines TRBV6-2 or TRBV6-3 with TRBJ2-2; TRBD1 agrees at 9 bases. The junction had 7 bases not matched to a gene; V was cut back by 10 bases and J by 7 bases. CDR1 is MNHEY and CDR2 is SVGEGT in the germline V gene. This CDR3 is 13 amino acids long. CDR3 protein: CATGDRAYGELFF. CDR3 sequence (DNA): TGTGCCACCGGGGACAGGGCGTACGGGGAGCTGTTTTTT.

This clonotype ranks as medium-sized. This chain joins TRBV6-5 and TRBJ2-1; weak D call: TRBD2 (7 bases). CDR1 MNHEY and CDR2 SVGAGI come from the germline V gene. V lost 5 bases, J lost 8 bases, and 13 bases lay in between. The CDR3 is 13 amino acids. This CDR3 is CASSRGGRDEQFF. In DNA form, the CDR3 reads TGTGCCAGCAGTAGGGGGGGTCGGGATGAGCAGTTCTTC.